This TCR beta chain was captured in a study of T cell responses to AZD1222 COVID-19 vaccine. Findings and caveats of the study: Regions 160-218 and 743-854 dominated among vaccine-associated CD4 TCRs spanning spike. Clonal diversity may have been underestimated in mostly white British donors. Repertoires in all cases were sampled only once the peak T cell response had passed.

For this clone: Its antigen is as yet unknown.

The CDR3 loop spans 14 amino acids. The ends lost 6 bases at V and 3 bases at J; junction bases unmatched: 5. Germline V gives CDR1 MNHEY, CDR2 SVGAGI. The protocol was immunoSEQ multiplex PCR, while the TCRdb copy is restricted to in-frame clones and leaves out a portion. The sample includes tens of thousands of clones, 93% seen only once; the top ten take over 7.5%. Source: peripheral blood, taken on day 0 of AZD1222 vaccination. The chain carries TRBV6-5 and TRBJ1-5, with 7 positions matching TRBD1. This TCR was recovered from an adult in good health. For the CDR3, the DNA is TGTGCCAGCAGCCTAGGGACAGACAATCAGCCCCAGCATTTT. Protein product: CASSLGTDNQPQHF.